One sample yielded the 31 T cell receptor beta chains listed below, sequenced in a study of cytomegalovirus exposure and HLA in healthy donors. This table comes from immunoSEQ multiplex PCR, and its TCRdb copy is limited to in-frame clones, with some not included. The data show about 350,000 clones, with about nine tenths seen just once and about 1.2% held by the top ten. The sample taken for sequencing was PBMCs. These receptors originate from a woman in her thirties in good health and CMV-seropositive.

This clone turned up a few times. The rearrangement joins TRBV19 to TRBJ2-7; D is unclear. Germline assignment: CDR1 LNHDA and CDR2 SQIVND (reference sequence). The V and J ends lost 4 bases and 1 base respectively, with 8 bases between them. The CDR3 sequence is 13 residues long. This CDR3 reads CASSTSASYEQYF. The DNA for the CDR3 is TGTGCCAGTAGTACATCGGCATCCTACGAGCAGTACTTC.

This rearrangement joins TRBV28 to TRBJ1-5; D is possibly TRBD1 (6 bases). Trimming shortened V by 9 bases and J by 7 bases, and 22 bases separated the two germline ends. Germline lookup yields CDR1 MDHEN and CDR2 SYDVKM. This CDR3 is 15 amino acids long. This chain's CDR3 is CASIRSGTRYQPQHF. CDR3 DNA sequence: TGTGCCAGTATACGATCCGGGACAAGATACCAGCCCCAGCATTTT.

The gene calls are TRBV9 and TRBJ2-7; TRBD2 matches 10 bases. Germline V gene lookup returns CDR1 SGDLS and CDR2 YYNGEE. The CDR3 spans 14 residues. Unmatched junction bases numbered 8, after V lost 4 bases and J lost 7 bases. The CDR3 region is CASSPSGGAGEQYF. DNA for the CDR3: TGTGCCAGCAGCCCCAGCGGGGGGGCTGGAGAGCAGTACTTC.

The rearrangement uses TRBV19 and TRBJ2-1, with 14 bases lining up with TRBD2. The ends lost 5 bases at V and 8 bases at J; junction bases unmatched: 5. Per the germline V gene, CDR1 is LNHDA and CDR2 is SQIVND (reference sequence). This CDR3 comprises 15 residues. The CDR3 is CASSRTSGGIYEQFF. As DNA, the CDR3 is TGTGCCAGTAGTCGGACTAGCGGGGGGATCTATGAGCAGTTCTTC.

This clone was recorded a few times. The J gene is TRBJ2-7, the V gene TRBV7-9; the D is unclear. V was cut by 2 bases and J by 6 bases, with 14 bases left in between. Germline values: CDR1 SEHNR, CDR2 FQNEAQ (reference sequence). This CDR3 is 14 amino acids long. Here the CDR3 DNA reads TGTGCCAGCAGCTTACCTAACAGTGAGGTCGAGCAGTACTTC. Translating it yields CASSLPNSEVEQYF.

CDR3 amino acids: CAWKRESLQGNEQFF. The CDR3 nucleotides are TGTGCCTGGAAGAGGGAGTCGTTACAGGGGAATGAGCAGTTCTTC. The chain carries TRBV30 and TRBJ2-1; 7 nucleotides match TRBD1. This CDR3 is 15 amino acids long. With V trimmed by 4 bases and J by 7 bases, 13 bases remained unmatched. Germline loops: CDR1 GTSNPN, CDR2 SVGIG (reference sequence).

CDR3 coding DNA: TGTGCCAGCAGTTATGCAGGGGGGATCTCCTACGAGCAGTACTTC. Translated, it gives CASSYAGGISYEQYF. This sequence joins TRBV6-5 and TRBJ2-7; a possible D gene is TRBD1 (7 bases). The CDR3 runs 15 residues. V lost 3 bases and J 0 bases, leaving 12 bases between the germline ends. CDR1 and CDR2 from the germline V gene are MNHEY and SVGAGI.

V gene TRBV28 combines with J gene TRBJ2-7, with 9 bases aligning to TRBD1. Germline CDR1 and CDR2: MDHEN and SYDVKM. V shed 7 bases and J 6 bases; nucleotides not matched to a gene: 7. The CDR3 runs 13 residues. The CDR3 reads CASNRGQGREQYF. DNA of the CDR3: TGTGCCAGCAACCGGGGACAGGGTCGCGAGCAGTACTTC.

The rearrangement uses TRBV6-5 and TRBJ1-2, with TRBD1 matching 7 bases. J lost 4 bases, V lost 2 bases, and 10 bases had no gene match. The CDR3 totals 16 residues. Germline CDR1 and CDR2: MNHEY and SVGAGI. CDR3 loop: CASSYDRQGNFYGYTF. In DNA form, the CDR3 reads TGTGCCAGCAGTTACGATCGACAGGGAAACTTCTATGGCTACACCTTC.

The rearrangement joins TRBV9 to TRBJ2-1; perhaps TRBD2 as D (6 bases). This CDR3 contains 16 residues. Trimming took 2 bases from V and 0 from J, leaving 12 bases between them. Germline-derived CDR1 and CDR2 are SGDLS and YYNGEE. The CDR3 sequence: CASSVSLASSYNEQFF. In DNA form, the CDR3 reads TGTGCCAGCAGCGTCTCACTAGCAAGCTCCTACAATGAGCAGTTCTTC. Using reference TRBV9 and TRBJ2-1 for the parts outside the CDR3, the full variable domain is DSGVTQTPKHLITATGQRVTLRCSPRSGDLSVYWYQQSLDQGLQFLIQYYNGEERAKGNILERFSAQQFPDLHSELNLSSLELGDSALYFCASSVSLASSYNEQFFGPGTRLTVL.

V is TRBV5-4 and J is TRBJ1-4, with D possibly TRBD1 on 5 matching bases. Germline CDR1 is SGHNT and CDR2 is YYREEE (reference sequence). The CDR3 consists of 14 residues. Trimming took off 4 bases at V and 4 bases at J, with 11 bases between the two ends. The CDR3 region is CASSPTGLNEKLFF. In DNA, the CDR3 is TGTGCCAGCAGCCCTACGGGGCTTAATGAAAAACTGTTTTTT.

The V gene is TRBV5-4, the J gene TRBJ2-3, with 15 bases matching TRBD2. The V segment lost 0 bases and the J segment 2 bases; nucleotides outside the gene matches: 7. Germline V gene lookup returns CDR1 SGHNT and CDR2 YYREEE (reference sequence). The CDR3 runs to 19 residues. The CDR3 region is CASSLGLGLAGGSTDTQYF. DNA for the CDR3: TGTGCCAGCAGCTTGGGATTGGGACTAGCGGGGGGATCCACAGATACGCAGTATTTT.

This clone has a handful of counts. The V and J genes are TRBV6-5 and TRBJ1-2, with D unclear. The germline V gene has CDR1 MNHEY and CDR2 SVGAGI. V lost 2 bases, J lost 0 bases, and 10 bases lay in between. The CDR3 extends over 15 amino acids. This chain's CDR3 is CASSYVREANYGYTF. CDR3 nucleotides: TGTGCCAGCAGTTACGTGAGAGAAGCTAACTATGGCTACACCTTC.

The chain recombines TRBV6-5 with TRBJ2-1; TRBD2 agrees at 7 bases. J gave up 1 base and V 8 bases, and 8 bases lay outside the gene matches. The CDR3 has 15 residues. Germline CDR1 reads MNHEY; CDR2 reads SVGAGI. The CDR3 loop reads CASSKAGASYNEQFF. Here the CDR3 DNA reads TGTGCCAGCTCTAAGGCGGGAGCGTCCTACAATGAGCAGTTCTTC.

This clone was detected only once. The J gene is TRBJ2-2, the V gene TRBV9, with D tentatively TRBD1 (5 bases). Germline lookup yields CDR1 SGDLS and CDR2 YYNGEE. The CDR3 has 16 amino acids. The V and J ends lost 5 bases and 0 bases respectively, with 14 bases between them. The CDR3 DNA follows: TGTGCCAGCAGATTATCAGGGAATCCGAACACCGGGGAGCTGTTTTTT. This sequence encodes CASRLSGNPNTGELFF.

J is TRBJ2-7 and V is TRBV5-1; weak D call: TRBD1 (6 bases). V was clipped by 2 bases and J by 2 bases, with 14 bases between them. Germline V CDR1 and CDR2: SGHRS, YFSETQ. CDR3 length: 15 amino acids. The CDR3 spells CASSFVQGKPYEQYF. Written as DNA, the CDR3 is TGCGCCAGCAGCTTCGTACAGGGAAAACCCTACGAGCAGTACTTC.

The chain employs TRBV27 and TRBJ2-3, with D perhaps TRBD2 (6 bases). Germline V gene sequence: CDR1 MNHEY, CDR2 SMNVEV (reference sequence). V lost 5 bases and J lost 0, with 24 bases in between. The CDR3 sequence is 19 residues long. The CDR3 region has the DNA TGTGCCAGCAGTCCACCCCGCGGGTTGGGCGGGGATAGCACAGATACGCAGTATTTT. Translated, it gives CASSPPRGLGGDSTDTQYF.

The chain is built from TRBV6-5 and TRBJ1-2; D possibly corresponds to TRBD1 (6 bases). V shed 2 bases and J shed 3 bases, with 10 bases lying between them. This CDR3 region has 14 residues. Germline V gives CDR1 MNHEY, CDR2 SVGAGI. As DNA, the CDR3 is TGTGCCAGCAGTTACAGGGACACCCACTATGGCTACACCTTC. It specifies CASSYRDTHYGYTF.

The V gene is TRBV27, the J gene TRBJ1-4, with a possible D match to TRBD1 (6 bases). V gave up 5 bases and J gave up 12 bases, with 16 bases separating them. Germline V gene lookup returns CDR1 MNHEY and CDR2 SMNVEV (reference sequence). CDR3 length: 13 residues. CDR3 nucleotides: TGTGCCAGCAGTGGCGGGGGCTTTCGAGAACTGTTTTTT. Translating gives CASSGGGFRELFF.

The CDR3 here is CASSQQGPSAHGYTF. The CDR3 DNA sequence: TGTGCCAGCAGTCAACAGGGCCCCTCCGCCCATGGCTACACCTTC. The chain joins TRBV2 to TRBJ1-2; tentative D call: TRBD1 (6 bases). Per the germline V gene, CDR1 is SNHLY and CDR2 is FYNNEI. V was pared by 5 bases and J by 6 bases, with 19 bases between. This CDR3 is built from 15 residues. The whole variable domain, filled in from reference TRBV2 and TRBJ1-2, reads EPEVTQTPSHQVTQMGQEVILRCVPISNHLYFYWYRQILGQKVEFLVSFYNNEISEKSEIFDDQFSVERPDGSNFTLKIRSTKLEDSAMYFCASSQQGPSAHGYTFGSGTRLTVV.

This chain links TRBV4-1 with TRBJ2-7; 11 bases align to TRBD2. Germline trimming cut 0 bases from V and 4 bases from J; bases unmatched to any gene: 8. Per the germline V gene, CDR1 is MGHRA and CDR2 is YSYEKL. CDR3 length: 17 amino acids. The CDR3 DNA sequence: TGCGCCAGCAGCCAAGATCCTAGACTAGCGGGACTTTACGAGCAGTACTTC. Its translation: CASSQDPRLAGLYEQYF.

This sequence joins TRBV6-1 and TRBJ2-1; D could derive from TRBD1 or TRBD2 (5 bases each). The CDR3 is 13 amino acids. Between the trimmed V and J ends, which lost 2 bases and 15 bases, there was a span of 17 bases. Looked up from germline, CDR1 is MNHNS and CDR2 is SASEGT. The chain's CDR3 is CASSEQGGLTRFF. The CDR3 nucleotides read TGTGCCAGCAGTGAACAGGGCGGGCTGACAAGGTTCTTC.

This clone was seen only a few times. V is TRBV27 and J is TRBJ2-7, with TRBD1 as a possible D gene (5 bases). The CDR3 extends over 13 amino acids. Trimming removed 2 bases at V and 4 bases at J, with 9 bases between. CDR1 is MNHEY, CDR2 SMNVEV, per germline (reference sequence). In nucleotides, the CDR3 is TGTGCCAGCAGTTTACAAGGGGTTTACGAGCAGTACTTC. Translated, it gives CASSLQGVYEQYF.

V gene TRBV6-6 combines with J gene TRBJ1-5; tentative D call: TRBD1 (6 bases). Germline lookup yields CDR1 MNHNY and CDR2 SVGAGI (reference sequence). Trimming stripped 0 bases from V and 3 bases from J, with 12 bases between. The CDR3 has 16 residues. CDR3 protein: CASSYSQQGHNQPQHF. In DNA, the CDR3 is TGTGCCAGCAGTTACTCGCAGCAGGGGCACAATCAGCCCCAGCATTTT.

The chain uses TRBV18 and TRBJ2-1; TRBD1 matches at 8 bases. Germline CDR1 reads KGHSH; CDR2 reads LQKENI. The CDR3 contains 13 residues. V shed 2 bases and J 9 bases; nucleotides not matched to a gene: 3. CDR3 nucleotides: TGTGCCAGCTCACCAAAGGACAGGGCTGAGCAGTTCTTC. The encoded protein is CASSPKDRAEQFF.

In nucleotides, the CDR3 is TGTGCCAGCAGCTTAAGCAGAACAAACGAGCAGTACTTC. It specifies CASSLSRTNEQYF. The chain couples TRBV7-3 to TRBJ2-7, with D uncertain. The CDR3 totals 13 residues. CDR1 and CDR2 (germline): SGHTA, FQGTGA. V dropped 1 base and J dropped 5 bases, with 9 bases sitting between them.

The chain couples TRBV5-1 to TRBJ2-1; no reliable D call. With 4 bases removed from V and 0 bases from J, the gap between germline ends came to 11 bases. The CDR3 is 15 amino acids. Germline values: CDR1 SGHRS, CDR2 YFSETQ. This chain's CDR3 is CASSMGRSSYNEQFF. The CDR3 bases are TGCGCCAGCAGCATGGGCCGGAGCTCCTACAATGAGCAGTTCTTC.

This chain connects TRBV28 to TRBJ2-1; D might be TRBD1 (6 bases). Trimming cost V 6 bases and J 5 bases, with 8 bases left between them. Germline assignment: CDR1 MDHEN and CDR2 SYDVKM. This CDR3 has 12 residues. CDR3 coding DNA: TGTGCCAGCAGACAGGGCGACAATGAGCAGTTCTTC. Its protein is CASRQGDNEQFF. Full variable domain (outside the CDR3, taken from reference TRBV28 and TRBJ2-1): DVKVTQSSRYLVKRTGEKVFLECVQDMDHENMFWYRQDPGLGLRLIYFSYDVKMKEKGDIPEGYSVSREKKERFSLILESASTNQTSMYLCASRQGDNEQFFGPGTRLTVL.

The V call is TRBV1, the J call TRBJ2-3; TRBD1 is the table's D call and was not checked against the DNA. TRBV1 constitutes a pseudogene. This CDR3 region has 14 residues. The CDR3 DNA follows: TGCACCAGCAGCCCGGACAGGTACACAGATACGCAGTATTTT. Translation: CTSSPDRYTDTQYF.

This chain connects TRBV6-1 to TRBJ2-7; D ambiguous. The CDR3 contains 14 residues. From germline, CDR1 is MNHNS and CDR2 SASEGT. Trimming shortened V by 0 bases and J by 3 bases, and 9 bases separated the two germline ends. The CDR3, as DNA: TGTGCCAGCAGTGAAGCTTCCGCCTTCTACGAGCAGTACTTC. Translation: CASSEASAFYEQYF.

The V and J genes are TRBV7-9 and TRBJ2-7, with a possible D match to TRBD1 (5 bases). The ends were cut back, 5 bases at V and 4 bases at J, with 9 bases in the middle. Germline CDR1 is SEHNR and CDR2 is FQNEAQ (reference sequence). The CDR3 runs 12 residues. CDR3 DNA: TGTGCCAGCAGCCAGGGTTGGTACGAGCAGTACTTC. Its protein is CASSQGWYEQYF. Looking up the rest from reference TRBV7-9 and TRBJ2-7 gives the full variable domain: DTGVSQNPRHKITKRGQNVTFRCDPISEHNRLYWYRQTLGQGPEFLTYFQNEAQLEKSRLLSDRFSAERPKGSFSTLEIQRTEQGDSAMYLCASSQGWYEQYFGPGTRLTVT.